This T cell receptor beta chain was documented in a study of shared clonotypes between healthy human individuals. Overall study: Donors had three CD4 naive, three CD4 memory, two CD8 naive and one CD8 memory plate apiece. Study-level results: Generally, naive subsets came out with larger estimated richness than memory subsets. Depth was large, yet rarefaction showed that sorted-subset sequencing was incomplete.

The germline CDR1 and CDR2 sequences are SGHRS and YFSETQ. Trimming at V came to 0 bases and at J to 3 bases, leaving 7 bases not matched to a gene. This CDR3 region has 17 residues. Template for every sorted-subset replicate PCR totaled approximately 0.2 ug DNA, 30,000 to 35,000 T cell genomes. Measured with immunoSEQ multiplex PCR; TCRdb has only the in-frame clones, and not every one. This table has approximately 740,000 clones, 85% to 95% appearing once. Naive CD8 cells, CD45RO-negative and positively selected for CCR7, excluded terminally differentiated effector memory CD45RA+ cells. As to this clone: Its target is not known.

The V gene is TRBV5-1, the J gene TRBJ2-1; 9 bases agree with TRBD2. The clonotype originates from a man aged 25-40 years in good health. Source material: naive CD8+ T cells sorted from blood. The CDR3 DNA follows: TGCGCCAGCAGCTTGGAAGGGCTAGCGGGACTCTACAATGAGCAGTTCTTC. Protein: CASSLEGLAGLYNEQFF.